The 18 T cell receptor beta chains reported below all come from one sample, sequenced in a study of cytomegalovirus exposure and HLA in healthy donors. PCR primers comprised 60 Vbeta and 13 Jbeta primers. Profiled with immunoSEQ multiplex PCR; TCRdb holds only in-frame clones, not every one. The repertoire holds under 200,000 clones, 65% to 90% seen once, with around a tenth in the top ten. The specimen sequenced was PBMCs. The receptor source for this set is a man in his fifties in good health and CMV-seropositive.

A word on this clone: The junction and the germline gene differ at one end; a read error may be behind it. V is TRBV7-6 and J is TRBJ2-7; 7 positions match TRBD2. CDR1 is SGHVS, CDR2 FNYEAQ, per germline. CDR3 length: 14 residues. The CDR3 DNA sequence: TGTGCTAGCAGCTTCGAGGCTAGCGGCTACGAGCAGTACTTC. It yields the protein CASSFEASGYEQYF.

The V gene is TRBV6-5, the J gene TRBJ1-5; 7 nucleotides line up with TRBD1. Per the germline V gene, CDR1 is MNHEY and CDR2 is SVGAGI. The CDR3 is made up of 15 amino acids. The J segment lost 5 bases and the V segment lost 5 bases, leaving 9 bases of the junction unmatched. CDR3 in DNA: TGTGCCAGCAGTAAAACTGGGACAGACTATCAGCCCCAGCATTTT. It encodes CASSKTGTDYQPQHF.

Only a few counts were recorded for this clone. J is TRBJ1-1 and V is TRBV9; D unresolved. This CDR3 comprises 13 residues. CDR1 is SGDLS, CDR2 YYNGEE, per germline. V gave up 0 bases and J gave up 4 bases, with 7 bases separating them. The CDR3 nucleotides read TGTGCCAGCAGCGTAGAGGAGGGCACTGAAGCTTTCTTT. It translates to CASSVEEGTEAFF.

This clone has just a few counts. This chain uses TRBV28 with TRBJ2-1, with TRBD1 matching 9 bases. CDR1 MDHEN and CDR2 SYDVKM come from the germline V gene. The CDR3 covers 18 residues. Germline trimming cut 4 bases from V and 8 bases from J; bases unmatched to any gene: 18. The CDR3 sequence: CASSSIFGDRESPHEQFF. CDR3 bases: TGTGCCAGCAGTTCAATATTTGGGGACAGGGAATCCCCCCATGAGCAGTTCTTC.

V and J are TRBV15 and TRBJ1-6; D remains ambiguous. Germline CDR1 and CDR2: LNHNV and YYDKDF (reference sequence). The V gene lost 0 bases and the J gene lost 7 bases, with 13 bases spanning the gap. CDR3 length equals 16 residues. The CDR3 here is CATSRDVGQQNSPLHF. The CDR3 region has the DNA TGTGCCACCAGCAGAGATGTTGGGCAGCAAAATTCACCCCTCCACTTT.

V usage is TRBV18 and J usage is TRBJ1-4; 7 bases match TRBD1. The CDR3 has 14 residues. In germline, CDR1 is KGHSH, CDR2 LQKENI. V shed 6 bases and J 8 bases; nucleotides not matched to a gene: 9. For the CDR3, the DNA is TGTGCCAGCTCTCAGACAGGGTACGAAGAAAAACTGTTTTTT. Its translation: CASSQTGYEEKLFF.

The rearrangement joins TRBV7-2 to TRBJ2-5; no clear D. The CDR3 consists of 15 residues. V was shortened by 2 bases and J by 5 bases, with 15 bases between the two germline ends. Germline CDR1 is SGHTA and CDR2 is FQGNSA. The CDR3 spells CASSLRPGPTETQYF. The CDR3 region has the DNA TGTGCCAGCAGCTTAAGGCCAGGCCCGACGGAGACCCAGTACTTC.

The chain has TRBV7-2 and TRBJ1-5; no clear D gene. The V gene lost 0 bases and the J gene lost 3 bases, with 6 bases spanning the gap. Germline V lookup: CDR1 SGHTA, CDR2 FQGNSA. There are 14 residues in the CDR3. CDR3 amino acids: CASSLANNNQPQHF. CDR3 in DNA: TGTGCCAGCAGCTTAGCGAACAACAATCAGCCCCAGCATTTT.

V usage is TRBV27 and J usage is TRBJ1-2; 10 bases line up with TRBD1. J lost 3 bases, V lost 6 bases, and 7 bases had no gene match. CDR1 and CDR2 (germline): MNHEY, SMNVEV (reference sequence). CDR3 length: 15 amino acids. The CDR3, as DNA: TGTGCCAGCAGACTGGACAGGGGGTACGACTATGGCTACACCTTC. Translated: CASRLDRGYDYGYTF.

The V and J genes are TRBV5-1 and TRBJ1-3; TRBD1 matches 8 bases. Losses at the gene ends were 4 bases for V and 3 bases for J; bases not matched to a gene: 3. CDR1 and CDR2 (germline): SGHRS, YFSETQ. The CDR3 has 14 residues. The CDR3 nucleotides are TGCGCCAGCAGCACTGACAGGGGTGGAAACACCATATATTTT. Encoded protein: CASSTDRGGNTIYF.

The chain carries TRBV19 and TRBJ2-7, with 9 bases identical to TRBD1. CDR3 length: 15 residues. The junction had 5 bases not matched to a gene; V was cut back by 3 bases and J by 2 bases. Per germline, CDR1 LNHDA and CDR2 SQIVND (reference sequence). The CDR3 region has the DNA TGTGCCAGTAGTATCGGGACAGGGTTTCCCTACGAGCAGTACTTC. Translating gives CASSIGTGFPYEQYF.

On this clone itself: At one boundary the junction diverges from the germline segment, which might be a read error. The J gene is TRBJ2-2, the V gene TRBV7-9; a possible D gene is TRBD1 (6 bases). Germline CDR1 reads SEHNR; CDR2 reads FQNEAQ (reference sequence). The CDR3 consists of 15 residues. Here the CDR3 DNA reads TGTGCCAGCAACTTAGGGGGACACTTCACCGGGGAGCTGTTTTTT. It encodes CASNLGGHFTGELFF.

This chain joins TRBV6-5 and TRBJ2-1; 12 bases agree with TRBD1. The CDR3 is 14 amino acids. The V gene end was trimmed by 7 bases and the J gene end by 6 bases; junction bases not matched to a gene: 4. The germline CDR1 and CDR2 sequences are MNHEY and SVGAGI. The chain's CDR3 is CASTGTGGRNEQFF. CDR3 DNA sequence: TGTGCCAGCACCGGGACAGGGGGCCGCAATGAGCAGTTCTTC.

The V gene is TRBV13, the J gene TRBJ2-3; 14 bases map to TRBD2. Per the germline V gene, CDR1 is PRHDT and CDR2 is FYEKMQ (reference sequence). Trimming cost V 2 bases and J 2 bases; bases outside gene matches: 6. The CDR3 loop spans 18 amino acids. As DNA, the CDR3 is TGTGCCAGCAGCTTAAGGGGACTAGCGGGAGCGGTCACAGATACGCAGTATTTT. It yields the protein CASSLRGLAGAVTDTQYF. Full variable domain (outside the CDR3, taken from reference TRBV13 and TRBJ2-3): AAGVIQSPRHLIKEKRETATLKCYPIPRHDTVYWYQQGPGQDPQFLISFYEKMQSDKGSIPDRFSAQQFSDYHSELNMSSLELGDSALYFCASSLRGLAGAVTDTQYFGPGTRLTVL.

CDR3 DNA sequence: TGTGCCATCTCCGGGACAGGGGACACCGGGGAGCTGTTTTTT. This translates into CAISGTGDTGELFF. The rearrangement uses TRBV10-3 and TRBJ2-2; 10 bases line up with TRBD1. V dropped 8 bases and J dropped 3; count of bases not matched to a gene: 3. The CDR3 has 14 amino acids. CDR1 is ENHRY, CDR2 SYGVKD, per germline.

The chain uses TRBV19 and TRBJ1-4; TRBD1 might be the D (6 bases). CDR3 length: 15 amino acids. With 1 base removed from V and 7 bases from J, the gap between germline ends came to 13 bases. Germline assignment: CDR1 LNHDA and CDR2 SQIVND (reference sequence). The CDR3 reads CASSIVGGAIEKLFF. CDR3 nucleotide sequence: TGTGCCAGTAGTATAGTCGGGGGGGCGATTGAAAAACTGTTTTTT. Variable domain in full (rest from reference TRBV19 and TRBJ1-4): DGGITQSPKYLFRKEGQNVTLSCEQNLNHDAMYWYRQDPGQGLRLIYYSQIVNDFQKGDIAEGYSVSREKKESFPLTVTSAQKNPTAFYLCASSIVGGAIEKLFFGSGTQLSVL.

This rearrangement joins TRBV18 to TRBJ2-1; 7 nucleotides line up with TRBD2. V dropped 2 bases and J dropped 5; count of bases not matched to a gene: 6. The germline V gene has CDR1 KGHSH and CDR2 LQKENI. This CDR3 has 15 residues. The CDR3 DNA is TGTGCCAGCTCACCATACCGGGACTACCACAATGAGCAGTTCTTC. Encoded protein: CASSPYRDYHNEQFF.

The CDR3 sequence is CASSRGLQNTGELFF. CDR3 in DNA: TGCGCCAGCAGCCGAGGTCTTCAGAACACCGGGGAGCTGTTTTTT. The genes are TRBV4-3 and TRBJ2-2, with D uncertain. Germline CDR1 reads LGHNA; CDR2 reads YSLEER. The CDR3 extends over 15 amino acids. V lost 4 bases to trimming and J lost 1 base, with 10 bases between them.